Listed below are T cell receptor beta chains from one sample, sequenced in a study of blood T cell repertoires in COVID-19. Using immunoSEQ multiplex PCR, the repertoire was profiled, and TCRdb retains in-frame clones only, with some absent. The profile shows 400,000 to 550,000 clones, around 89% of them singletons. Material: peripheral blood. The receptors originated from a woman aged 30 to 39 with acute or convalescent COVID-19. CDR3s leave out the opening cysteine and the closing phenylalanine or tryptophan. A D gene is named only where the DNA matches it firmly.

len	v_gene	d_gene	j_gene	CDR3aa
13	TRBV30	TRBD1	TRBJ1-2	AWSLRTGGGFGYT
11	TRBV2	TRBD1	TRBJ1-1	ASSRDRYTEAF
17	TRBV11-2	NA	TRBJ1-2	ASSLAYPGTPGGRYGYT
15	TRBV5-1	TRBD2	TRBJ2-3	ASRGRPSGGMTDTQY
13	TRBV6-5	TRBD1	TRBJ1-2	ASSYNPRDRLGYT
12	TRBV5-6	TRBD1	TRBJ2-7	ASSRDRGDYEQY
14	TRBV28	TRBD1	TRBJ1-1	ASSLWGTGRNTEAF
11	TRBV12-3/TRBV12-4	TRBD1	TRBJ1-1	ASTIDREAEAF
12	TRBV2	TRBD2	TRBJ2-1	ASRRGGIYNEQF
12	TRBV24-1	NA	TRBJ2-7	ATSGATLTDEQY
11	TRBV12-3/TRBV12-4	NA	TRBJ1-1	ASSLVGATEAF
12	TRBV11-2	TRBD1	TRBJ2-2	ASSARGLTGELF
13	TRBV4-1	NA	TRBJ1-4	ASSQSLSLNEKLF
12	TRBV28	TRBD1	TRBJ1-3	ASTQTGLANTIY
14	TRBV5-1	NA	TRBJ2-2	ASSPQGALSTGELF